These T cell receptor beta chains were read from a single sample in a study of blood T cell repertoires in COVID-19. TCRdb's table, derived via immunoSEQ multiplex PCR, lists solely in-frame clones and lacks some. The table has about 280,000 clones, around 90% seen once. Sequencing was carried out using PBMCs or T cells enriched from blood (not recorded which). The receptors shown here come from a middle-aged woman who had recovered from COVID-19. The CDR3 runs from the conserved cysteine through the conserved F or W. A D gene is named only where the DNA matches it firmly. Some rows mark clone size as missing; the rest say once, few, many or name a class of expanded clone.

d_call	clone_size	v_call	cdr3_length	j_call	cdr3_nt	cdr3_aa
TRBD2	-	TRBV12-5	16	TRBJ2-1	TGTGCTAGTGGTTTGGTTTTGGGCGGGAGGATGAATGAGCAGTTCTTC	CASGLVLGGRMNEQFF
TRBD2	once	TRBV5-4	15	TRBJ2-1	TGTGCCAGCAGACAGCCGGGACTAGCCTACAATGAGCAGTTCTTC	CASRQPGLAYNEQFF
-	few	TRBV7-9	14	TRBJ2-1	TGTGCCAGCAGCTTAAGCCCCTTTTTGGATGAGCAGTTCTTC	CASSLSPFLDEQFF
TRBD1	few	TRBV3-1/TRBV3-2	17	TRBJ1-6	TGTGCCAGCAGCCAAGATTCTCGGGGACAGGGAATATCACCCCTCCACTTT	CASSQDSRGQGISPLHF
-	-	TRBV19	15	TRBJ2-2	TGTGCCAGTAGGCCCCAACGGGTGGGTGAGGAGGAGCTGTTTTTT	CASRPQRVGEEELFF
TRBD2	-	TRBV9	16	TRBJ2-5	TGTGCCAGCAGCGTATTAGCGGGGTGGGATCAAGAGACCCAGTACTTC	CASSVLAGWDQETQYF
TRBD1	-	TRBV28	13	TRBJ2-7	TGTGCCAGCAGTTTAACAGGGGTGTACGAGCAGTACTTC	CASSLTGVYEQYF
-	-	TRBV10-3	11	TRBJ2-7	TGTGCCATCAGTTGGCAATACGAGCAGTACTTC	CAISWQYEQYF
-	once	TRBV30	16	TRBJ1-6	TGTGCCTGGAGTGTACCCCGGACAGTTCAGAATTCACCCCTCCACTTT	CAWSVPRTVQNSPLHF
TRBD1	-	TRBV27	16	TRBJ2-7	TGTGCCAGCAGTTTATCAACTACAGGGGGCCCAGACGAGCAGTACTTC	CASSLSTTGGPDEQYF
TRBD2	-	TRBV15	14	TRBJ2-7	TGTGCCACCAGCGGGGGAGCGGGAGCTCGGGAGCAGTACTTC	CATSGGAGAREQYF
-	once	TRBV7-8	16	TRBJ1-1	TGTGCCAGCAGCTTAAGTCGCGGCCCCATGGACACTGAAGCTTTCTTT	CASSLSRGPMDTEAFF
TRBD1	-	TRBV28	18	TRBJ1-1	TGTGCCAGCGAGGGACAGGGCGGGGCCGAAGGCAAATTCGCTGAAGCTTTCTTT	CASEGQGGAEGKFAEAFF
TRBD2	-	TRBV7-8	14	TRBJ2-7	TGTGCCAGCAGGACCCTAGCGGGACAACTCGAGCAGTACTTC	CASRTLAGQLEQYF
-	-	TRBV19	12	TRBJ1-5	TGTGCCAGTAGTATGGAAAGGGGGCCCCAGCATTTT	CASSMERGPQHF
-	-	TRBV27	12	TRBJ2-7	TGTGCCAGCGGAGAGCGGACCTACGAGCAGTACTTC	CASGERTYEQYF
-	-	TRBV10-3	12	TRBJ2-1	TGTGCCATCAGTGAGATGGGCGATGAGCAGTTCTTC	CAISEMGDEQFF
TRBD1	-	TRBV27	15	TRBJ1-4	TGTGCCAGCAGTTCTGGGGGACAGGTTAATGAAAAACTGTTTTTT	CASSSGGQVNEKLFF
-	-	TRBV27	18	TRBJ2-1	TGTGCCAGCAGTTTATTTTCTAGTTGGAGGACAGAAATCAATGAGCAGTTCTTC	CASSLFSSWRTEINEQFF
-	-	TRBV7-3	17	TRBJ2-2	TGTGCCAGCAGCCCATCTGCCCTTGTGCGGAACACCGGGGAGCTGTTTTTT	CASSPSALVRNTGELFF
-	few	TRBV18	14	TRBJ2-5	TGTGCCAGCTCACCACGGCAGGGGCAAGAGACCCAGTACTTC	CASSPRQGQETQYF
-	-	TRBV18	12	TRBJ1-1	TGTGCCAGCTCACCACTGCGGGGTGAAGCTTTCTTT	CASSPLRGEAFF
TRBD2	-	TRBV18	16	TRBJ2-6	TGTGCCAGCTCAGAAAGAGCGGGATCTGGGGCCAACGTCCTGACTTTC	CASSERAGSGANVLTF
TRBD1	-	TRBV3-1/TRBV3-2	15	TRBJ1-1	TGTGCCAGCAGCCCAGGGACAGGGTCGACCACTGAAGCTTTCTTT	CASSPGTGSTTEAFF